This T cell receptor (beta chain) stems from a study of blood T cell repertoires in COVID-19. Study-wide context: Sites across the United States, Italy and Spain contributed samples from acute and convalescent COVID-19. T cells, B-cell-depleted T cells, or PBMCs provided the cDNA or gDNA that served as material.

The CDR3 extends over 14 amino acids. Germline V lookup: CDR1 LNHDA, CDR2 SQIVND (reference sequence). Trimming cost V 7 bases and J 2 bases; bases outside gene matches: 3. The authors' processing: Estimated nucleated cell counts came from reference gene primer amplification. This table comes from immunoSEQ multiplex PCR, and its TCRdb copy is limited to in-frame clones, with some not included. The V and J calls and clone size come from that table; D and trimming were worked out from the DNA. Here the sample spans some 83,000 clones, roughly 79% being singletons. The sample consisted of peripheral blood. The V call is TRBV19, the J call TRBJ1-5; 9 positions match TRBD1. The TCR sequence derives from an elderly man with acute or convalescent COVID-19. CDR3 region: CASTRQGGNQPQHF. CDR3 nucleotides: TGTGCCAGTACCCGACAGGGGGGCAATCAGCCCCAGCATTTT.